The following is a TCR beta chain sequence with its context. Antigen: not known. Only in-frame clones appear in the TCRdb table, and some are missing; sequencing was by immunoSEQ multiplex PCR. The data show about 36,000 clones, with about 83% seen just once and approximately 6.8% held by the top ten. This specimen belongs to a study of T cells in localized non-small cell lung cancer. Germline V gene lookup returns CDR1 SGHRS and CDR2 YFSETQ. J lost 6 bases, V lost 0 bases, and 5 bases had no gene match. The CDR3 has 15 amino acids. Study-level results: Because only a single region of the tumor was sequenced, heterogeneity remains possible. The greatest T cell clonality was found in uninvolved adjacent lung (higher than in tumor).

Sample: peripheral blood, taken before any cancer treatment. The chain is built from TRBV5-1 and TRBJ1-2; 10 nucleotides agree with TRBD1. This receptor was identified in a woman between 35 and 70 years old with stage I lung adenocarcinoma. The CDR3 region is CASSLARTGGDGYTF. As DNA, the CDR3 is TGCGCCAGCAGCTTGGCCCGGACAGGGGGAGATGGCTACACCTTC.